Listed below are T cell receptor beta chains from one sample, sequenced in a study of blood T cell repertoires in COVID-19. The data were produced by immunoSEQ multiplex PCR, yet TCRdb's version contains in-frame clones alone and is incomplete. The sample lists 65,000 or so clones; approximately 88% were seen once. The sample was peripheral blood. The receptors originated from a man aged 25 to 45 with COVID-19, enrolled during active disease. Each CDR3 is given with its conserved first and last residue. D genes are given only for firm matches. Clone size is stated in some rows and not others, as once, few, many or a class when expanded.

abundance	v_gene	j_gene	d_gene	CDR3nt	CDR3aa
.	TRBV25-1	TRBJ2-7	TRBD1	TGTGCCAGCAGTTACTACGGACAGGGCTACGAGCAGTACTTC	CASSYYGQGYEQYF
.	TRBV27	TRBJ2-1	TRBD2	TGTGCCAGCGGGAAGCGGGAGGGGGATGAGCAGTTCTTC	CASGKREGDEQFF
.	TRBV2	TRBJ2-2	.	TGTGCCAGCAGGGCAGGGGCCACCGGGGAGCTGTTTTTT	CASRAGATGELFF
.	TRBV27	TRBJ2-5	TRBD2	TGTGCCAGCACTTCCCTTGGGGGGGGAGAGACCCAGTACTTC	CASTSLGGGETQYF
few	TRBV9	TRBJ2-3	.	TGTGCCAGCAGCGGGACATTCTCTACGCAGTATTTT	CASSGTFSTQYF
.	TRBV30	TRBJ2-7	TRBD1	TGTGCCTGGAGTGTACAGGGGCTACGGCTGGGGGAGCAGTACTTC	CAWSVQGLRLGEQYF
.	TRBV9	TRBJ2-1	.	TGTGCCAGCAGCGTAGACAGCATCAATGAGCAGTTCTTC	CASSVDSINEQFF
.	TRBV19	TRBJ1-5	.	TGTGCCAGTAGCGGGGATTTCCAGCCCCAGCATTTT	CASSGDFQPQHF
.	TRBV19	TRBJ2-7	TRBD2	TGTGCCAGTAGTAAGGGACTAGCGGGACCTCAGTACTTC	CASSKGLAGPQYF
.	TRBV15	TRBJ1-1	TRBD1	TGTGCCACCAGCAGAGGGGACAGGCACACTGAAGCTTTCTTT	CATSRGDRHTEAFF
.	TRBV6-5	TRBJ2-1	TRBD2	TGTGCCAGCATTACGGGACTAGCGGGCCTCAATGAGCAGTTCTTC	CASITGLAGLNEQFF
.	TRBV7-2	TRBJ2-1	TRBD2	TGTGCCAGCAGTTTCAGGGGGGTTAGCGGGAGCAATGAGCAGTTCTTC	CASSFRGVSGSNEQFF
few	TRBV24-1	TRBJ2-3	.	TGTGCCACCAGTGATTTGTTGGGCCCCACAGATACGCAGTATTTT	CATSDLLGPTDTQYF
.	TRBV28	TRBJ1-6	.	TGTGCCAGCAGTTTAAGGCCCCATTCGGCGGGTTCACCCCTCCACTTT	CASSLRPHSAGSPLHF